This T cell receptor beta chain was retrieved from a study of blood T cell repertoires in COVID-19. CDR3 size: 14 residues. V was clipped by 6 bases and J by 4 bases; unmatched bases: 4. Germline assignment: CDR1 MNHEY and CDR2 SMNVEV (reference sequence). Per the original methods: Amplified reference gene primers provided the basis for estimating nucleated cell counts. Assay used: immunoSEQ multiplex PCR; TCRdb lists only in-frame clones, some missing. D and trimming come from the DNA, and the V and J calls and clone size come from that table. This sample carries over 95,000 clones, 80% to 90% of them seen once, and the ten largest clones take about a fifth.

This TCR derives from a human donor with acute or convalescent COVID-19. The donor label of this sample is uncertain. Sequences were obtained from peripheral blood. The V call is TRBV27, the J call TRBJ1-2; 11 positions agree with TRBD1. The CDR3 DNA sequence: TGTGCCAGCAGGAGGGACAGGGGGGGCTATGGCTACACCTTC. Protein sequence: CASRRDRGGYGYTF.